Listed below are T cell receptor beta chains from one sample, sequenced in a study of identical twins. MiXCR was run by TCRdb on the 5' RACE reads, yielding one entry per CDR3 protein. Of around 570,000 distinct CDR3 sequences in the sample, roughly 9.9% are singletons; the top ten hold around 3.1%. These sequences were also reported in another study, on yellow fever vaccine responses in identical twins.

The specimen was PBMCs. These receptors all come from a young woman in good health. Each CDR3 is given with its conserved first and last residue. The order of the fields is D gene, clone size, V gene, J gene, CDR3 length, CDR3 DNA, CDR3 protein. A D gene is named only where the DNA matches it firmly. Clone size is given for some rows only: seen once, a few or many times, or a class if the clone is expanded.

d_call: NA
clone_size: many
v_call: TRBV7-3
j_call: TRBJ2-5
cdr3_length: 15
cdr3_nt: TGTGCCAGCAGCTTAATGGGCCAGGGTGGGGAGACCCAGTACTTC
cdr3_aa: CASSLMGQGGETQYF

d_call: TRBD2
clone_size: NA
v_call: TRBV7-7
j_call: TRBJ2-1
cdr3_length: 16
cdr3_nt: TGTGCTAGCAGCTCGGCGGGGGGGGCCACGTACAATGAGCAGTTCTTC
cdr3_aa: CASSSAGGATYNEQFF

d_call: NA
clone_size: few
v_call: TRBV2
j_call: TRBJ2-3
cdr3_length: 15
cdr3_nt: TGTGCCAGCAGCCCCGGCAGCGGTAGCACAGATACGCAGTATTTT
cdr3_aa: CASSPGSGSTDTQYF

d_call: TRBD2
clone_size: few
v_call: TRBV20-1
j_call: TRBJ2-5
cdr3_length: 14
cdr3_nt: TGCAGTGCTAGAGCCCCGGGGGGCCAAGAGACCCAGTACTTC
cdr3_aa: CSARAPGGQETQYF

d_call: NA
clone_size: NA
v_call: TRBV7-3
j_call: TRBJ2-1
cdr3_length: 14
cdr3_nt: TGTGCCAGCAGCTTAGGGGCGTCTGGGAATGAGCAGTTCTTC
cdr3_aa: CASSLGASGNEQFF

d_call: TRBD1
clone_size: few
v_call: TRBV3-1
j_call: TRBJ1-4
cdr3_length: 17
cdr3_nt: TGTGCCAGCAGCCAAGATTGCCCGAGGACAGGGAATGAAAAACTGTTTTTT
cdr3_aa: CASSQDCPRTGNEKLFF

d_call: NA
clone_size: few
v_call: TRBV24-1
j_call: TRBJ1-4
cdr3_length: 15
cdr3_nt: TGTGCCACCAGTGACTCCGGGACGGGAAATGAAAAACTGTTTTTT
cdr3_aa: CATSDSGTGNEKLFF

d_call: NA
clone_size: few
v_call: TRBV24-1
j_call: TRBJ2-1
cdr3_length: 19
cdr3_nt: TGTGCCACCAGTGACCCTCGAGGGGCGCCAGATGGCTCCTACAATGAGCAGTTCTTC
cdr3_aa: CATSDPRGAPDGSYNEQFF

d_call: NA
clone_size: NA
v_call: TRBV4-3
j_call: TRBJ2-3
cdr3_length: 13
cdr3_nt: TGCGCCAGCAGCCAAGATCAGGGGTATACGCAGTATTTT
cdr3_aa: CASSQDQGYTQYF

d_call: NA
clone_size: many
v_call: TRBV12-3/TRBV12-4
j_call: TRBJ2-3
cdr3_length: 13
cdr3_nt: TGTGCCATCCTCCCTGAGGGACATGGTACGCAGTATTTT
cdr3_aa: CAILPEGHGTQYF

d_call: NA
clone_size: NA
v_call: TRBV20-1
j_call: TRBJ2-7
cdr3_length: 14
cdr3_nt: TGCAGTGCTAGTCCGACAGACCACAACTACGAGCAGTACTTC
cdr3_aa: CSASPTDHNYEQYF

d_call: NA
clone_size: many
v_call: TRBV12-3/TRBV12-4
j_call: TRBJ2-5
cdr3_length: 16
cdr3_nt: TGTGCCAGCATGAAGTGGGCAAAAAGCGTACAAGAGACCCAGTACTTC
cdr3_aa: CASMKWAKSVQETQYF

d_call: TRBD1
clone_size: NA
v_call: TRBV20-1
j_call: TRBJ1-5
cdr3_length: 14
cdr3_nt: TGCAGTGCTATAGGGACAGATAGCAATCAGCCCCAGCATTTT
cdr3_aa: CSAIGTDSNQPQHF

d_call: NA
clone_size: many
v_call: TRBV6-5
j_call: TRBJ1-1
cdr3_length: 12
cdr3_nt: TGTGCCAGCAACTTCCCGAACACTGAAGCTTTCTTT
cdr3_aa: CASNFPNTEAFF

d_call: TRBD1
clone_size: few
v_call: TRBV5-6
j_call: TRBJ2-2
cdr3_length: 16
cdr3_nt: TGTGCCAGCAGTAACCGGGACAGGGGAAACACCGGGGAGCTGTTTTTT
cdr3_aa: CASSNRDRGNTGELFF

d_call: NA
clone_size: few
v_call: TRBV7-2
j_call: TRBJ1-1
cdr3_length: 14
cdr3_nt: TGTGCCAGCAGCTTAAGTCAGCTGAACACTGAAGCTTTCTTT
cdr3_aa: CASSLSQLNTEAFF

d_call: NA
clone_size: few
v_call: TRBV29-1
j_call: TRBJ2-3
cdr3_length: 15
cdr3_nt: TGCAGCGAAAAACCCCTTGGTGCTCTTTCCAATACGCAGTATTTT
cdr3_aa: CSEKPLGALSNTQYF

d_call: NA
clone_size: many
v_call: TRBV12-3/TRBV12-4
j_call: TRBJ2-2
cdr3_length: 16
cdr3_nt: TGTGCCAGCACCCATCGGGCAGGGCAGAACACCGGGGAGCTGTTTTTT
cdr3_aa: CASTHRAGQNTGELFF

d_call: NA
clone_size: NA
v_call: TRBV29-1
j_call: TRBJ2-2
cdr3_length: 13
cdr3_nt: TGCAGCGTTGGGGGCCTCCGGACCGGGGAGCTGTTTTTT
cdr3_aa: CSVGGLRTGELFF

d_call: TRBD1
clone_size: NA
v_call: TRBV6-2/TRBV6-3
j_call: TRBJ2-3
cdr3_length: 15
cdr3_nt: TGTGCCAGCATTTCCCGGGGACAGGGCACAGATACGCAGTATTTT
cdr3_aa: CASISRGQGTDTQYF

d_call: TRBD1
clone_size: many
v_call: TRBV2
j_call: TRBJ2-3
cdr3_length: 14
cdr3_nt: TGTGCCAGCGAAAACAGGGGGTCGACAGATACGCAGTATTTT
cdr3_aa: CASENRGSTDTQYF

d_call: NA
clone_size: once
v_call: TRBV15
j_call: TRBJ2-1
cdr3_length: 14
cdr3_nt: TGTGCCACCAGCAGGAGGACTGGCTACAATGAGCAGTTCTTC
cdr3_aa: CATSRRTGYNEQFF

d_call: NA
clone_size: many
v_call: TRBV28
j_call: TRBJ2-7
cdr3_length: 17
cdr3_nt: TGTGCCAGCAGTTTCTCTACCAGGCGGGGCCCTACCTACGAGCAGTACTTC
cdr3_aa: CASSFSTRRGPTYEQYF

d_call: NA
clone_size: NA
v_call: TRBV29-1
j_call: TRBJ2-7
cdr3_length: 14
cdr3_nt: TGCAGCGTTTTAGAGCGGACGACCTCCTACGAGCAGTACTTC
cdr3_aa: CSVLERTTSYEQYF

d_call: NA
clone_size: many
v_call: TRBV12-3/TRBV12-4
j_call: TRBJ2-1
cdr3_length: 13
cdr3_nt: TGTGCCAGCAGTTTCGCTGGTGACAATGAGCAGTTCTTC
cdr3_aa: CASSFAGDNEQFF

d_call: TRBD1
clone_size: NA
v_call: TRBV20-1
j_call: TRBJ2-2
cdr3_length: 15
cdr3_nt: TGCAGTGCCAATACAGGGGGCAAAAGGACCGGGGAGCTGTTTTTT
cdr3_aa: CSANTGGKRTGELFF

d_call: TRBD1
clone_size: many
v_call: TRBV20-1
j_call: TRBJ1-5
cdr3_length: 13
cdr3_nt: TGCAGTCCTTGGACAGGGAAGGGGCAGCCCCAGCATTTT
cdr3_aa: CSPWTGKGQPQHF

d_call: NA
clone_size: few
v_call: TRBV5-1
j_call: TRBJ1-1
cdr3_length: 17
cdr3_nt: TGCGCCAGCAGCTGGGGGACCCTGGTCCTGGTGAACACTGAAGCTTTCTTT
cdr3_aa: CASSWGTLVLVNTEAFF

d_call: NA
clone_size: few
v_call: TRBV27
j_call: TRBJ2-2
cdr3_length: 17
cdr3_nt: TGTGCCAGCAGTTTTGAGGGACAAAACCCGAACACCGGGGAGCTGTTTTTT
cdr3_aa: CASSFEGQNPNTGELFF

d_call: NA
clone_size: few
v_call: TRBV28
j_call: TRBJ2-3
cdr3_length: 17
cdr3_nt: TGTGCCAGCAGTTTAAGGGTTAAGCGGGCAAGCACAGATACGCAGTATTTT
cdr3_aa: CASSLRVKRASTDTQYF

d_call: NA
clone_size: NA
v_call: TRBV18
j_call: TRBJ1-6
cdr3_length: 15
cdr3_nt: TGTGCCAGCTCATTATCCGGGACGGATAATTCACCCCTCCACTTT
cdr3_aa: CASSLSGTDNSPLHF

d_call: NA
clone_size: NA
v_call: TRBV5-5
j_call: TRBJ1-4
cdr3_length: 17
cdr3_nt: TGTGCCAGCAGCTTGCAGGGATCCCTCCCCTCCAATGAAAAACTGTTTTTT
cdr3_aa: CASSLQGSLPSNEKLFF

d_call: NA
clone_size: NA
v_call: TRBV20-1
j_call: TRBJ2-3
cdr3_length: 13
cdr3_nt: TGCAGTGCTAGAGTGGGTAGCCGGGATACGCAGTATTTT
cdr3_aa: CSARVGSRDTQYF

d_call: NA
clone_size: NA
v_call: TRBV4-3
j_call: TRBJ2-1
cdr3_length: 13
cdr3_nt: TGCGCCAGCAGCCAAGAGCAGATTTATGAGCAGTTCTTC
cdr3_aa: CASSQEQIYEQFF

d_call: NA
clone_size: NA
v_call: TRBV5-6
j_call: TRBJ2-7
cdr3_length: 13
cdr3_nt: TGTGCCAGCAGCTGGGGAGCTGGCTACGAGCAGTACTTC
cdr3_aa: CASSWGAGYEQYF

d_call: NA
clone_size: NA
v_call: TRBV20-1
j_call: TRBJ2-1
cdr3_length: 13
cdr3_nt: TGCAGCACAGGGACGGAGTCCTACAATGAGCAGTTCTTC
cdr3_aa: CSTGTESYNEQFF

d_call: TRBD2
clone_size: NA
v_call: TRBV27
j_call: TRBJ2-5
cdr3_length: 16
cdr3_nt: TGTGCCAGCAGTTTGACTAGCGGGAGAATAGGAGAGACCCAGTACTTC
cdr3_aa: CASSLTSGRIGETQYF

d_call: NA
clone_size: many
v_call: TRBV7-2
j_call: TRBJ2-5
cdr3_length: 15
cdr3_nt: TGTGCCAGCAGCTTAGGCTCGGGCAGGGGAGAGACCCAGTACTTC
cdr3_aa: CASSLGSGRGETQYF

d_call: NA
clone_size: few
v_call: TRBV12-3/TRBV12-4
j_call: TRBJ1-4
cdr3_length: 15
cdr3_nt: TGTGCCAGCAGTGTCTCGGGGGGCTTAAATGAAAAACTGTTTTTT
cdr3_aa: CASSVSGGLNEKLFF

d_call: TRBD1
clone_size: many
v_call: TRBV6-2/TRBV6-3
j_call: TRBJ2-5
cdr3_length: 13
cdr3_nt: TGTGCCAGCAGTTCCACAGGGGTGGAGACCCAGTACTTC
cdr3_aa: CASSSTGVETQYF

d_call: NA
clone_size: NA
v_call: TRBV7-2
j_call: TRBJ2-7
cdr3_length: 14
cdr3_nt: TGTGCCAGCAGCTTGACAACTTTTGGGTTAGAGCAGTACTTC
cdr3_aa: CASSLTTFGLEQYF

d_call: NA
clone_size: few
v_call: TRBV12-3/TRBV12-4
j_call: TRBJ2-1
cdr3_length: 15
cdr3_nt: TGTGCCAGCAGTTTTAGGGGGGGGAGCGACAATGAGCAGTTCTTC
cdr3_aa: CASSFRGGSDNEQFF

d_call: NA
clone_size: NA
v_call: TRBV20-1
j_call: TRBJ2-7
cdr3_length: 13
cdr3_nt: TGCAGTGCTAGACCCCGGACGAGATACGAGCAGTACTTC
cdr3_aa: CSARPRTRYEQYF

d_call: TRBD1
clone_size: many
v_call: TRBV7-9
j_call: TRBJ2-7
cdr3_length: 14
cdr3_nt: TGTGCCAGCAGCTCCGGGACAGGGTTCTACGAGCAGTACTTC
cdr3_aa: CASSSGTGFYEQYF

d_call: TRBD2
clone_size: NA
v_call: TRBV30
j_call: TRBJ2-2
cdr3_length: 14
cdr3_nt: TGTGCCTGGGGTCGAGCGGGAGACACCGGGGAGCTGTTTTTT
cdr3_aa: CAWGRAGDTGELFF

d_call: NA
clone_size: NA
v_call: TRBV19
j_call: TRBJ2-4
cdr3_length: 12
cdr3_nt: TGTGCCAGTAGTATTCAAGAAAACATTCAGTACTTC
cdr3_aa: CASSIQENIQYF

d_call: TRBD2
clone_size: NA
v_call: TRBV10-3
j_call: TRBJ2-3
cdr3_length: 18
cdr3_nt: TGTGCCATCAGTGCGTACCATGGACTAGCGGGGGGTTCTGATACGCAGTATTTT
cdr3_aa: CAISAYHGLAGGSDTQYF

d_call: NA
clone_size: once
v_call: TRBV11-2
j_call: TRBJ2-7
cdr3_length: 14
cdr3_nt: TGTGCCAGCAGTCGGGGGCTCCTCGCCTACGAGCAGTACTTC
cdr3_aa: CASSRGLLAYEQYF

d_call: TRBD2
clone_size: few
v_call: TRBV9
j_call: TRBJ2-3
cdr3_length: 15
cdr3_nt: TGTGCCAGCAGCGCGGGGGGGCACGGCACAGATACGCAGTATTTT
cdr3_aa: CASSAGGHGTDTQYF